The 6 T cell receptor beta chains in this list originate from one sample, sequenced in a study of T cells in women clearing cervical HPV infection. Method: immunoSEQ multiplex PCR; TCRdb's copy keeps in-frame clones and lacks some. Seen in this sample are 25,000 to 35,000 clones; the ten most common clones hold about 6.4%. Sequencing was carried out using blood buffy coat. Every receptor here comes from a woman aged 18 to 69 with a cervical HPV16 infection that either progressed to CIN3+ or cleared (not recorded which).

Comments on this clone: The read falls 3 residues short of the CDR3 end, and the missing part is taken from the germline J gene. The chain joins TRBV20-1 to TRBJ1-3; 7 positions match TRBD1. Germline V gives CDR1 DFQATT, CDR2 SNEGSKA (reference sequence). The CDR3 is 17 amino acids. The J segment lost 0 bases and the V segment lost 0 bases, leaving 8 bases of the junction unmatched. CDR3 DNA, as far as it was read: TGCAGTGCTAGAGATATAAGCCGGGACAGCTCTGGAAACACC. Its translation is CSARDISRDSSGNT. The entire CDR3 protein reads CSARDISRDSSGNTIYF.

For this clone: The read comes to an end 3 residues before the CDR3 does, leaving the germline J gene to fill in the end. The V gene is TRBV20-1, the J gene TRBJ2-3; D is possibly TRBD2 (6 bases). CDR1 DFQATT and CDR2 SNEGSKA come from the germline V gene (reference sequence). The CDR3 covers 15 residues. The V end lost 4 bases, the J end lost 2 bases, and 16 bases lay between the germline ends. CDR3 DNA (partial): TGCAGTGCTATTCCGACTAGTGTGGCCACAGATACG. It is translated as CSAIPTSVATDT. The full CDR3 sequence reads CSAIPTSVATDTQYF.

With respect to this clone: The read is 3 residues too short to cover the CDR3 end, so that end is filled in from the germline J gene. The genes are TRBV27 and TRBJ2-5, with D perhaps matching TRBD2 (5 bases). Trimming cost V 4 bases and J 5 bases, with 17 bases left between them. The length of the CDR3 is 15 residues. Germline V gene data show CDR1 as MNHEY and CDR2 as SMNVEV (reference sequence). CDR3: CASSSLPLASETQYF. The sequenced part of the CDR3 DNA is TGTGCCAGCAGTTCCCTCCCGTTGGCTAGCGAGACC.

With respect to this clone: The CDR3 end is not reached by the read, which stops 3 residues before it; the germline J gene fills it in. This rearrangement joins TRBV20-1 to TRBJ2-7; TRBD2 matches at 7 bases. Looked up from germline, CDR1 is DFQATT and CDR2 is SNEGSKA (reference sequence). This CDR3 comprises 13 residues. V lost 6 bases to trimming and J lost 1 base; unmatched junction nucleotides: 6. The covered CDR3 bases are TGCAGTGCCATCGGGGGGACTTCCTACGAG. It yields the protein CSAIGGTSYE. The full CDR3 sequence reads CSAIGGTSYEQYF.

In regard to this clone: The read ends 3 residues before the CDR3 terminus; that terminus is restored from the germline J gene. This rearrangement joins TRBV5-4 to TRBJ2-7, with D perhaps TRBD1 (6 bases). V was shortened by 1 base and J by 3 bases, with 14 bases between the two germline ends. Germline CDR1 reads SGHNT; CDR2 reads YYREEE (reference sequence). This CDR3 is 15 amino acids long. CDR3 in amino acids: CASSLRSAGDYEQYF. The part of the CDR3 DNA that was read is TGTGCCAGCAGCTTGAGGAGTGCAGGGGACTACGAG.

Note on this clone: With the read ending 3 residues before the CDR3 end, the germline J gene is used to fill in that end. V gene TRBV19 combines with J gene TRBJ2-2, with TRBD2 matching 10 bases. V shed 3 bases and J 6 bases; nucleotides not matched to a gene: 7. From germline, CDR1 is LNHDA and CDR2 SQIVND (reference sequence). The CDR3 is made up of 16 amino acids. The part of the CDR3 DNA that was read is TGTGCCAGTAGTATCCAGCAAGCGGGGGGGCCCGGGGAG. As protein: CASSIQQAGGPGE. The full CDR3 sequence reads CASSIQQAGGPGELFF.